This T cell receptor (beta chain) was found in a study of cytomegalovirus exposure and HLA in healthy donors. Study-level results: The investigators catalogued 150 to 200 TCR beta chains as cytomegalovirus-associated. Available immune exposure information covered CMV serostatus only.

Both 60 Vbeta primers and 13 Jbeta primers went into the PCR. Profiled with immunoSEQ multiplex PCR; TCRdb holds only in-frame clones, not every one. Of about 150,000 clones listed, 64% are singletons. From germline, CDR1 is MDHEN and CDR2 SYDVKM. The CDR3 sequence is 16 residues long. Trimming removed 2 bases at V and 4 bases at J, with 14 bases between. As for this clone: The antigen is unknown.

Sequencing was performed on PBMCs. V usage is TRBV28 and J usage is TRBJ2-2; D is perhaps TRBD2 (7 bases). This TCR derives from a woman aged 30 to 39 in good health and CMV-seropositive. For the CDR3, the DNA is TGTGCCAGCAGTTTAACGGCGGGGGCAAGCACCGGGGAGCTGTTTTTT. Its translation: CASSLTAGASTGELFF.